These 13 T cell receptor beta chains share one sample of origin, sequenced in a study of blood T cell repertoires in COVID-19. Clones were sequenced by immunoSEQ multiplex PCR, and TCRdb holds only the in-frame ones, with some missing. The sample shows 20,000 or so clones, 65% to 90% of them seen only once. The source material was peripheral blood. Every receptor here comes from an older man with acute or convalescent COVID-19.

This clone was seen only once. CDR3 sequence (DNA): TGTGCCATCAGCGGGGAGGACAGGTTCTCCTACGAGCAGTACTTC. Its translation: CAISGEDRFSYEQYF. The rearrangement links TRBV10-3 to TRBJ2-7; D is possibly TRBD1 (7 bases). Germline-derived CDR1 and CDR2 are ENHRY and SYGVKD. Trimming took off 6 bases at V and 0 bases at J, with 15 bases between the two ends. The CDR3 is 15 amino acids.

The chain combines TRBV30 with TRBJ1-1, with D perhaps TRBD1 (6 bases). Germline CDR1 is GTSNPN and CDR2 is SVGIG (reference sequence). The ends were cut back, 2 bases at V and 1 base at J, with 8 bases in the middle. The CDR3 totals 13 residues. CDR3 bases: TGTGCCTGGAGTACGACAGGGAACACTGAAGCTTTCTTT. Residues: CAWSTTGNTEAFF.

V usage is TRBV5-1 and J usage is TRBJ1-3; D perhaps matches TRBD1 (5 bases). The germline CDR1 and CDR2 sequences are SGHRS and YFSETQ. This CDR3 spans 15 amino acids. Trimming cost V 4 bases and J 3 bases, with 14 bases left between them. CDR3 amino acids: CASSLAGDLGNTIYF. In nucleotides, the CDR3 is TGCGCCAGCAGCCTGGCGGGGGACCTTGGAAACACCATATATTTT.

This rearrangement joins TRBV19 to TRBJ2-2; 7 positions match TRBD1. Germline V gives CDR1 LNHDA, CDR2 SQIVND (reference sequence). V lost 7 bases, J lost 5 bases, and 4 bases stayed unmatched. The CDR3 runs 13 residues. CDR3 nucleotides: TGTGCCAGTACTCCAGGGGGTACCGGGGAGCTGTTTTTT. Its protein product is CASTPGGTGELFF.

The chain combines TRBV28 with TRBJ1-2, with D perhaps matching TRBD1 (5 bases). Germline lookup yields CDR1 MDHEN and CDR2 SYDVKM. V was cut by 3 bases and J by 8 bases, with 16 bases left in between. The CDR3 has 14 residues. The DNA for the CDR3 is TGTGCCAGCAGTTTGGGGACTCTCGGTCGCGGCTACACCTTC. It encodes CASSLGTLGRGYTF.

As DNA, the CDR3 is TGTGCCTGGAGCCTACTTGGAGGCATTTATGGCTACACCTTC. Translation gives CAWSLLGGIYGYTF. This rearrangement joins TRBV30 to TRBJ1-2; D not certain. The CDR3 sequence is 14 residues long. CDR1 and CDR2 (germline): GTSNPN, SVGIG (reference sequence). Deletions cut 3 bases from V and 5 bases from J, with 16 bases between. Full variable domain (remainder filled in from reference TRBV30 and TRBJ1-2): SQTIHQWPATLVQPVGSPLSLECTVEGTSNPNLYWYRQAAGRGLQLLFYSVGIGQISSEVPQNLSASRPQDRQFILSSKKLLLSDSGFYLCAWSLLGGIYGYTFGSGTRLTVV.

The genes are TRBV28 and TRBJ1-5, with D tentatively TRBD1 (5 bases). Between the trimmed V and J ends, which lost 8 bases and 2 bases, there was a span of 10 bases. The CDR3 spans 13 residues. Germline assignment: CDR1 MDHEN and CDR2 SYDVKM. The CDR3 loop reads CASAQGGNQPQHF. The CDR3 DNA reads TGTGCCAGCGCGCAGGGCGGCAATCAGCCCCAGCATTTT.

The rearrangement uses TRBV2 and TRBJ1-2; TRBD1 aligns across 7 bases. V dropped 7 bases and J dropped 4; count of bases not matched to a gene: 9. The CDR3 contains 14 residues. Germline lookup yields CDR1 SNHLY and CDR2 FYNNEI. CDR3 bases: TGTGCCAGCACACCTCAACAGGGGACCTATGGCTACACCTTC. Its protein is CASTPQQGTYGYTF.

The chain links TRBV28 to TRBJ2-7; TRBD2 matches 8 bases. Germline V gene sequence: CDR1 MDHEN, CDR2 SYDVKM. The CDR3 is 15 residues long. V shed 7 bases, J shed 5 bases, and the junction held 13 bases outside the gene matches. The CDR3 sequence: CASTLGGAGVDEQYF. The CDR3 nucleotides are TGTGCCAGCACCCTGGGAGGAGCGGGGGTCGACGAGCAGTACTTC.

The CDR3 protein is CASSPWGGAGNEQFF. The CDR3 DNA reads as TGTGCCAGCAGCCCCTGGGGGGGGGCTGGCAATGAGCAGTTCTTC. This chain joins TRBV21-1 and TRBJ2-1; TRBD2, the table's D call, was not compared with the DNA. TRBV21-1 is shown as a pseudogene. The length of the CDR3 is 15 residues.

CDR3 amino acids: CASSPRDPYTGELFF. CDR3 sequence (DNA): TGTGCCAGCAGCCCGCGTGATCCCTACACCGGGGAGCTGTTTTTT. V is TRBV9 and J is TRBJ2-2; D gene unclear. The germline V and J ends were trimmed by 4 bases and 3 bases, with 13 bases remaining between them. The germline V gene has CDR1 SGDLS and CDR2 YYNGEE. This CDR3 region has 15 residues.

Note on this clone: Different DNA sequences within this sample yield the same CDR3. The chain carries TRBV10-2 and TRBJ1-5; perhaps TRBD1 as D (5 bases). Trimming removed 0 bases from V and 2 bases from J, with 8 bases in between. The germline CDR1 and CDR2 sequences are WSHSY and SAAADI. This CDR3 region has 15 residues. CDR3 coding DNA: TGCGCCAGCAGTGAGTCTGGACACCGCAATCAGCCCCAGCATTTT. Translating gives CASSESGHRNQPQHF.

The rearrangement links TRBV19 to TRBJ1-1; D call uncertain. The CDR3 loop spans 14 amino acids. Per germline, CDR1 LNHDA and CDR2 SQIVND (reference sequence). V dropped 10 bases and J dropped 0 bases, with 15 bases sitting between them. The CDR3 DNA sequence: TGTGCCACCCAACGATCGACTCTGAACACTGAAGCTTTCTTT. Protein sequence: CATQRSTLNTEAFF.